This T cell receptor beta chain was documented in a study of beta chain features in type 1 diabetes. Per the germline V gene, CDR1 is SNHLY and CDR2 is FYNNEI. V was cut by 1 base and J by 2 bases, with 8 bases left in between. This CDR3 comprises 14 residues. Only a few counts were recorded for this clone. Its antigen is not known. General study findings and limits: Compared to healthy donors, patients appeared to have naive, central memory and Treg TCRB repertoires that were more alike. Shorter TCRB CDR3s, moderately but significantly so, marked every one of the four CD4+ subsets in Type 1 diabetes patients.

Sequenced material consisted of expressed TCRB transcripts (all of the isolated RNA was reverse transcribed). Libraries were prepared by immunoSEQ multiplex PCR; TCRdb keeps only in-frame clonotypes and omits some of them. The sample carries some 240,000 clones, 16% recorded once. The chain is built from TRBV2 and TRBJ2-5; D unresolved. The clonotype comes from a man in his thirties or forties with type 1 diabetes. Sequenced: naive CD4+ T cells from blood. DNA of the CDR3: TGTGCCAGCAGTGAAGACAGTCATCAAGAGACCCAGTACTTC. It specifies CASSEDSHQETQYF.